This TCR beta chain was documented in a study of T cells after posttransplantation cyclophosphamide (dated by TCRdb to the mid-2010s). As for the study more broadly: Using TRB sequencing, the study followed how the T cell repertoire rebuilt after myeloablative bone marrow transplantation with posttransplantation cyclophosphamide given as GVHD prophylaxis. Antigen receptor sequencing was done on samples from over 30 PTCy-treated patients and from over 15 related bone marrow donors of those patients. Blood from all 35 or so PTCy patients with 1-year posttransplant specimens was subjected to TRB sequencing. Up to 3 additional blood samples from 2 to 5.2 years after transplant were also TRB-sequenced in 3 patients, as was pretransplant blood from a handful of patients. Because TRA and TRB clonality correlated tightly in roughly nine samples, the subsequent TCR analyses were limited to TRB only. Public TRB sequences were searched against a database of over 3,500 sequences associated with responses to pathogens, tumor antigens, self-antigens and alloantigens. Broad study findings and their caveats: The TRB repertoires of T cells infiltrating skin or GI tract showed only limited overlap with the TRB repertoires of T cells in blood. Across the approximately 48 patients, TRB clonality was highly associated with recipient CMV seropositivity and CMV reactivation, and diversity with PTCy was similar to that in the CNI/methotrexate controls. Donor-recipient similarity was low at 1-2 months but increased during the first year, and donor CD8+ memory clones often dominated later blood repertoires.

The CDR3 numbers 13 residues from cysteine through phenylalanine. The read is trimmed to its CDR3 DNA, 39 bases read in frame from base 1. Reading the germline V gene gives CDR1 SQVTM and CDR2 ANQGSEA. Compared with germline, V lacks 6 bases and J lacks 3 bases; bases without a gene match: 5. Genomic DNA was used for TRB sequencing, which was performed with the immunoSEQ assay at survey resolution or with the hsTCRB kit. Per the source publication's procedure: The immunoSEQ software handled the initial read processing, while the LymphoSeq R package was used for the repertoire analyses. Clonality was computed as 1 minus normalized Shannon entropy; Gini coefficient was also calculated for each TRB dataset. To infer phenotypes in unsorted samples, TRB sequences from sorted subsets of the recipient or donor were mapped onto the unsorted samples of the same recipient. Held by TCRdb, this immuneACCESS table contains in-frame sequences only and omits some clones. Under half of the omission traces to an unresolved V gene where checked; the cause of the rest is unknown. The V and J calls and clone size are taken from that table; D and trimming were inferred from the DNA. The sample profile shows 10,000 or so clones; roughly 80% of them were found once. Clones ranked in the top ten supply 15% of the sample.

This specimen's treatment or condition label, interpreted: high-dose cyclophosphamide on days +3 and +4 as single-agent GVHD prophylaxis. Busulfan and fludarabine conditioning, a related or unrelated marrow graft, and cyclophosphamide on days +3 and +4 were given to PTCy patients. The PTCy-treated patients were drawn from a prospective, multi-institutional clinical trial. Peripheral blood and bone marrow mononuclear cells were isolated by Ficoll-Hypaque density centrifugation and were cryopreserved. A remark on this clone: Its antigen is currently not known. Base-call qualities are not available, and no considerably larger clone is one nucleotide away.

The clonotype comes from a female patient in her forties or fifties who received an allogeneic stem cell transplant from a related donor, was CMV-positive, and had no GVHD. Donor T cells from the graft may be present among the T cells after a transplant. Here the sequenced sample was PBMCs, taken roughly 1,900 days after a stem cell transplant with posttransplant cyclophosphamide. The rearranged segments are TRBV29-1 and TRBJ2-5; 9 central bases correspond to TRBD1. The sequenced DNA: TGCAGCGTCCGCGGACAGGGGAAAGAGACCCAGTACTTC. This gives the protein CSVRGQGKETQYF. The CDR3 plus the reference TRBV29-1 and TRBJ2-5 genes for the other parts give the full variable domain: SAVISQKPSRDICQRGTSLTIQCQVDSQVTMMFWYRQQPGQSLTLIATANQGSEATYESGFVIDKFPISRPNLTFSTLTVSNMSPEDSSIYLCSVRGQGKETQYFGPGTRLLVL.